The entry below gives a single T cell receptor beta chain sequence along with its context. CDR3 length: 14 amino acids. Trimming took 4 bases from V and 1 from J, leaving 7 bases between them. The germline gives CDR1 KGHDR, CDR2 SFDVKD. These data come from a study of blood T cell repertoires in COVID-19. Turning to the study itself: Samples of COVID-19 (acute and convalescent) were obtained from the United States, Italy and Spain. The cDNA or gDNA used as material had been derived from T cells, B-cell-depleted T cells, or PBMCs.

Only in-frame clones appear in the TCRdb table, and some are missing; sequencing was by immunoSEQ multiplex PCR. The table has a few hundred thousand clones, approximately 88% seen once. This TCR was recovered from a woman aged 30 to 39 with acute or convalescent COVID-19. Sequencing input: peripheral blood. The rearrangement uses TRBV24-1 and TRBJ1-5; D is unresolved. CDR3 DNA: TGTGCCACCAGTGACTCACACAGCAATCAGCCCCAGCATTTT. Protein sequence: CATSDSHSNQPQHF.